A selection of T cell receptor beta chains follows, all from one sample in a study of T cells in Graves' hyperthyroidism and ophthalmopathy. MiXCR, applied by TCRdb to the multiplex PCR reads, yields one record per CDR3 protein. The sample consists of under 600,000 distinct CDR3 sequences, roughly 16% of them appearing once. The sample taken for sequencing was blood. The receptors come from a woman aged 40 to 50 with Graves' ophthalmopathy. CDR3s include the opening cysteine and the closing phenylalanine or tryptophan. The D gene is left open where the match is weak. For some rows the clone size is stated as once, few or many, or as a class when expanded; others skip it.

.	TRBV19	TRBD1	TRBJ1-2	CASSHRLHRGPYGYTF	TGTGCCAGTAGCCATCGTTTACACAGGGGCCCCTATGGCTACACCTTC
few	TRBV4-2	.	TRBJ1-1	CASSQAPENTEAFF	TGTGCCAGCAGCCAAGCGCCAGAGAACACTGAAGCTTTCTTT
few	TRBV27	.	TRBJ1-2	CASSLLGGVSHGYTF	TGTGCCAGCAGTTTATTGGGGGGCGTTTCTCACGGCTACACCTTC
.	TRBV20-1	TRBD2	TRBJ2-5	CSARIAGQETQYF	TGCAGTGCTAGGATAGCGGGCCAAGAGACCCAGTACTTC
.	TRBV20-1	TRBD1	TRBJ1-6	CSAREPGGGSPLHF	TGCAGTGCTAGAGAACCAGGGGGCGGTTCACCCCTCCACTTT
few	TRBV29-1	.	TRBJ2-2	CSVGQANTGELFF	TGCAGCGTTGGACAGGCGAACACCGGGGAGCTGTTTTTT
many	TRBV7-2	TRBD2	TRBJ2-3	CASSFRAGPVTDTQYF	TGTGCCAGCAGCTTCCGAGCGGGGCCGGTCACAGATACGCAGTATTTT
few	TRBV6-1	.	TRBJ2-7	CASSVTGSSYEQYF	TGTGCCAGCAGTGTAACAGGGAGCTCCTACGAGCAGTACTTC
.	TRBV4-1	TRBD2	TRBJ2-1	CASSQMGLAARFF	TGCGCCAGCAGCCAGATGGGACTAGCGGCCCGGTTCTTC
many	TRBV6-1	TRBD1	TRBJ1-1	CASSYSGTANTEAFF	TGTGCCAGCAGTTATTCCGGGACAGCAAACACTGAAGCTTTCTTT
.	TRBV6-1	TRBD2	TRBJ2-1	CATGGHNEQFF	TGTGCCACGGGGGGGCACAATGAGCAGTTCTTC
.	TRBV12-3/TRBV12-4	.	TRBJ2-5	CAGSSLGETQYF	TGTGCCGGCAGTTCATTGGGGGAGACCCAGTACTTC
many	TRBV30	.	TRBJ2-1	CAWRPPNYEQFF	TGTGCCTGGAGACCTCCAAATTATGAGCAGTTCTTC
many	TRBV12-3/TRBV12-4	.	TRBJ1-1	CASRFDSPLERAFF	TGTGCCAGCAGGTTTGACAGCCCCTTAGAGCGAGCTTTCTTT
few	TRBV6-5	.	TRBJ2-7	CASSYSSQTHEQYF	TGTGCCAGCAGTTACTCGAGCCAAACCCACGAGCAGTACTTC
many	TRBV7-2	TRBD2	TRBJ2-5	CASSPWTSQETQYF	TGTGCCAGCAGCCCTTGGACTAGCCAAGAGACCCAGTACTTC
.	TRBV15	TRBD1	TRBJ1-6	CATSRDRGTAYNSPLHF	TGTGCCACCAGCAGAGATCGTGGGACAGCCTATAATTCACCCCTCCACTTT
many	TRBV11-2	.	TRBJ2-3	CASSLSGWGTDTQYF	TGTGCCAGCAGCTTAAGCGGGTGGGGCACAGATACGCAGTATTTT
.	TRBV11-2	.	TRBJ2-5	CASSFSRAAVGTQYF	TGTGCCAGCAGCTTCAGTCGAGCCGCCGTTGGGACCCAGTACTTC
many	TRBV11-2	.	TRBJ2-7	CASSSLYSSAYEQYF	TGTGCCAGCAGCTCTCTCTACTCTAGTGCCTACGAGCAGTACTTC
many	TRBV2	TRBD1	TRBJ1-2	CASTKGRDSSPSDYGYTF	TGTGCCAGCACCAAGGGTAGGGACAGCTCGCCCTCCGACTATGGCTACACCTTC
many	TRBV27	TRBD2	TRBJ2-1	CASTQRRTSGRTYNEQFF	TGTGCCAGCACCCAAAGGCGGACTAGCGGGAGGACCTACAATGAGCAGTTCTTC
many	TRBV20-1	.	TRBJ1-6	CSARDRGRINSPLHF	TGCAGTGCTAGAGATCGGGGACGGATAAATTCACCCCTCCACTTT
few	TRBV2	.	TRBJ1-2	CASSVVPTGSGNGYTF	TGTGCCAGCAGTGTCGTCCCAACAGGGTCCGGAAATGGCTACACCTTC
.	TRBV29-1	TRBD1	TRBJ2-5	CSAQGVVLETQYF	TGCAGCGCACAGGGGGTGGTGTTAGAGACCCAGTACTTC
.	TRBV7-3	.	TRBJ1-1	CASSLSPGARTEAFF	TGTGCCAGCAGCTTATCCCCGGGGGCGAGAACTGAAGCTTTCTTT
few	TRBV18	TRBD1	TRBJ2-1	CASSPPRTGTYNEQFF	TGTGCCAGCTCACCACCTAGGACAGGCACTTACAATGAGCAGTTCTTC
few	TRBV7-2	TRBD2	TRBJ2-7	CASSLRGGTSAYEQYF	TGTGCCAGCAGCTTAAGGGGTGGGACTAGCGCCTACGAGCAGTACTTC
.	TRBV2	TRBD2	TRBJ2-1	CASKGLPYNEQFF	TGTGCCAGCAAGGGACTACCCTACAATGAGCAGTTCTTC
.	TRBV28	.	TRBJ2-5	CASIWSLRFGEEQETQYF	TGTGCCAGCATTTGGTCGTTGCGGTTCGGGGAAGAACAAGAGACCCAGTACTTC
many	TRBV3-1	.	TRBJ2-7	CASNGHRVSPYEQYF	TGTGCCAGCAATGGGCACAGGGTCAGTCCCTACGAGCAGTACTTC
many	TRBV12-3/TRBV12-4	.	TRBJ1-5	CASSLNPGFREPQHF	TGTGCCAGCAGCCTAAATCCAGGGTTTAGGGAGCCCCAGCATTTT
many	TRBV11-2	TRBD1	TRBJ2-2	CASSLTGDTGELFF	TGTGCCAGCAGCTTAACAGGGGACACCGGGGAGCTGTTTTTT
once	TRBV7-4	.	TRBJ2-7	CASSPYSGRAFIYEQYF	TGTGCCAGCAGCCCCTACTCGGGCAGGGCTTTTATCTACGAGCAGTACTTC
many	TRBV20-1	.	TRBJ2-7	CSATDQDPHEQYF	TGCAGTGCTACGGATCAGGATCCTCACGAGCAGTACTTC
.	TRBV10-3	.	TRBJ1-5	CAIGPGYSNQPQHF	TGTGCCATCGGACCGGGATATAGCAATCAGCCCCAGCATTTT
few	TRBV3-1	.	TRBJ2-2	CASSHDRTRGWVTGELFF	TGTGCCAGCAGCCATGATAGGACTAGGGGGTGGGTCACCGGGGAGCTGTTTTTT
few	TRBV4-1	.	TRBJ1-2	CASSQLVQGGSYGYTF	TGCGCCAGCAGCCAACTCGTTCAGGGTGGCAGCTATGGCTACACCTTC
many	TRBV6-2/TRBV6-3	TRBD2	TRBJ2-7	CASRTTRGGESSYEQYF	TGTGCCAGCAGAACTACAAGGGGAGGGGAGTCCTCCTACGAGCAGTACTTC
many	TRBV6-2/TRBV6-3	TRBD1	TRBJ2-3	CASHRAGGRTDTQYF	TGTGCCAGCCACAGGGCAGGGGGCAGAACAGATACGCAGTATTTT
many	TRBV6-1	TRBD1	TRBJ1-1	CASKSTGGANTEAFF	TGTGCCAGCAAGTCTACAGGGGGCGCAAACACTGAAGCTTTCTTT
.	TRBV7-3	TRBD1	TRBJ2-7	CASSQDEGGGSYEQYF	TGTGCCAGCAGCCAAGATGAAGGGGGCGGGTCCTACGAGCAGTACTTC
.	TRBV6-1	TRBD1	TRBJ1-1	CASSDGTGGRTEAFF	TGTGCCAGCAGTGACGGGACAGGGGGCCGCACTGAAGCTTTCTTT
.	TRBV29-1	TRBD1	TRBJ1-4	CSVEVPGQGNEKLFF	TGCAGCGTTGAAGTCCCGGGACAGGGAAATGAAAAACTGTTTTTT
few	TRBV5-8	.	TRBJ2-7	CASGRRGALDEQYF	TGTGCCAGCGGAAGACGGGGGGCTCTGGACGAGCAGTACTTC
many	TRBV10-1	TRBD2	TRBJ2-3	CARIEPGGGPRVDTQYF	TGCGCCAGGATCGAACCGGGGGGGGGGCCCCGTGTGGATACGCAGTATTTT
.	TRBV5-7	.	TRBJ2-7	CASSSEVGEAYEQYF	TGTGCCAGCAGCTCGGAGGTGGGCGAGGCCTACGAGCAGTACTTC
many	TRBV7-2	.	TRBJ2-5	CASSQTQETQYF	TGTGCCAGCAGCCAAACCCAAGAGACCCAGTACTTC
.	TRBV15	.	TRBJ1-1	CATSSLGGTEAFF	TGTGCCACCAGCAGTTTAGGGGGTACTGAAGCTTTCTTT
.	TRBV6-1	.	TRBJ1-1	CASSWEGGTEAFF	TGTGCCAGCAGTTGGGAGGGTGGCACTGAAGCTTTCTTT
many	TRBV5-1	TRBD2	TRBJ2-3	CASSLRLAADTQYF	TGCGCCAGCAGCTTACGACTAGCTGCAGATACGCAGTATTTT
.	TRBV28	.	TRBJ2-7	CASSRGDLPYEQYF	TGTGCCAGCAGCCGTGGGGATCTCCCCTACGAGCAGTACTTC
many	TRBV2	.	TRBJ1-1	CASSPQGRSTEAFF	TGTGCCAGCAGTCCCCAGGGGCGGTCCACTGAAGCTTTCTTT
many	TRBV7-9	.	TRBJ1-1	CASSLGTGPTPTEAFF	TGTGCCAGCAGCTTAGGTACGGGGCCCACCCCGACTGAAGCTTTCTTT
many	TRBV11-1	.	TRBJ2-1	CASSLGGEGAYNEQFF	TGTGCCAGCAGCTTAGGAGGGGAGGGGGCCTACAATGAGCAGTTCTTC